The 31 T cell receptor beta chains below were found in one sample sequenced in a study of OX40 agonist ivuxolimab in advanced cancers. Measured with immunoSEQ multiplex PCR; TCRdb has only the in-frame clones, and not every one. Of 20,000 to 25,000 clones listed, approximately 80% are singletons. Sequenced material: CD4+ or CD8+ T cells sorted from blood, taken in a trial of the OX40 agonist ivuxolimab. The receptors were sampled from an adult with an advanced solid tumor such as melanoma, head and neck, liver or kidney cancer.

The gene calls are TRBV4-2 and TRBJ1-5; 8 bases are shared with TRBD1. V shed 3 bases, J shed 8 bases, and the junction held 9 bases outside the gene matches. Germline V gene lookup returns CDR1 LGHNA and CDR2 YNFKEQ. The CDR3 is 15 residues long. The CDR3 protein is CASSHPGGLGEPQHF. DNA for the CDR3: TGTGCCAGCAGCCATCCAGGGGGCCTAGGGGAGCCCCAGCATTTT.

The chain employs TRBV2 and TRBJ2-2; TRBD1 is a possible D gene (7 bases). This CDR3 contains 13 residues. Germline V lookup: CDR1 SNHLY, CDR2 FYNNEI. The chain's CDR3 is CVRRDSNTGELFF. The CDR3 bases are TGTGTTAGGAGGGACAGTAACACCGGGGAGCTGTTTTTT.

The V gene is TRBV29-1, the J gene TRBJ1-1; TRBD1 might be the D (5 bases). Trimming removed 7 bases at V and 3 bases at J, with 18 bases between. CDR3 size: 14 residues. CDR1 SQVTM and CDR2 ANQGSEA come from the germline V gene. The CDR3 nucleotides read TGCAGCGCCCCGCCCGGGGGGTTCGACACTGAAGCTTTCTTT. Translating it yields CSAPPGGFDTEAFF. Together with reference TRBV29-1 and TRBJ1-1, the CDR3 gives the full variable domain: SAVISQKPSRDICQRGTSLTIQCQVDSQVTMMFWYRQQPGQSLTLIATANQGSEATYESGFVIDKFPISRPNLTFSTLTVSNMSPEDSSIYLCSAPPGGFDTEAFFGQGTRLTVV.

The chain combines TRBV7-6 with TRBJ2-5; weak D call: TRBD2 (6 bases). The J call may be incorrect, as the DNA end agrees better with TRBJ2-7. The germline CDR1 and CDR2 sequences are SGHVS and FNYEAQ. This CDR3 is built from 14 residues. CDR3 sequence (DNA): TGTGCCAGCAGCTTATCAGGACTAACCTACGAGCAGTACTTC. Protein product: CASSLSGLTYEQYF.

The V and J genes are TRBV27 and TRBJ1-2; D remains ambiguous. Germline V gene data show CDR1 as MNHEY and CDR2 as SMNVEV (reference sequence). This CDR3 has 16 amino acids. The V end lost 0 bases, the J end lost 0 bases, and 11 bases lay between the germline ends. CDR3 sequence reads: CASSLSQAATNYGYTF. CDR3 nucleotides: TGTGCCAGCAGTTTATCTCAAGCAGCGACTAACTATGGCTACACCTTC.

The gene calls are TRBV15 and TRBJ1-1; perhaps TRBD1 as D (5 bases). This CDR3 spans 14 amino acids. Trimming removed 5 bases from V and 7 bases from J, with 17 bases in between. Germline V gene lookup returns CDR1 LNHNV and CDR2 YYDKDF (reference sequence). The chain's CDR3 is CATSSSTATREAFF. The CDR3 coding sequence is TGTGCCACCAGCTCCTCGACAGCGACGCGTGAAGCTTTCTTT.

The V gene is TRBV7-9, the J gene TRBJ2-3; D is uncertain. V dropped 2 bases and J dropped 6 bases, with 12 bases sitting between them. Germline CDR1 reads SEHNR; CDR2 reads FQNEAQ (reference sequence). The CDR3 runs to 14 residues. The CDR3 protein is CASSLNLRWDTQYF. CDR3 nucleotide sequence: TGTGCCAGCAGCTTAAACCTTAGGTGGGATACGCAGTATTTT.

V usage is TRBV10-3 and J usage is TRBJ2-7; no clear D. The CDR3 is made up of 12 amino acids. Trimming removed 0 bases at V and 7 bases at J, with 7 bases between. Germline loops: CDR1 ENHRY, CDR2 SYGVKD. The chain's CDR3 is CAISESSEEQYF. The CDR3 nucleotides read TGTGCCATCAGTGAGTCGTCGGAGGAGCAGTACTTC.

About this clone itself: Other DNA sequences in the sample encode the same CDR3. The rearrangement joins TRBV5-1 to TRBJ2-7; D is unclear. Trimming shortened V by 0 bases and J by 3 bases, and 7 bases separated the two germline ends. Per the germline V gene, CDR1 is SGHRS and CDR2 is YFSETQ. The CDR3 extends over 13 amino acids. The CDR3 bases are TGCGCCAGCAGCTTGGAACCAGGCTACGAGCAGTACTTC. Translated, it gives CASSLEPGYEQYF.

The CDR3 DNA follows: TGTGCCACCCTGCAAGCAGATACGCAGTATTTT. Translation: CATLQADTQYF. V is TRBV2 and J is TRBJ2-3, with D uncertain. The CDR3 consists of 11 residues. Germline V lookup: CDR1 SNHLY, CDR2 FYNNEI. V gave up 10 bases and J gave up 4 bases, with 9 bases separating them.

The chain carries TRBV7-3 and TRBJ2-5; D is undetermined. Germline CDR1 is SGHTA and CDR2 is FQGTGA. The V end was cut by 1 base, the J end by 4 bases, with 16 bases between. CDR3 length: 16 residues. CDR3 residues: CASSLMSVSASETQYF. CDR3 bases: TGTGCCAGCAGCTTAATGTCTGTGTCGGCCTCAGAGACCCAGTACTTC.

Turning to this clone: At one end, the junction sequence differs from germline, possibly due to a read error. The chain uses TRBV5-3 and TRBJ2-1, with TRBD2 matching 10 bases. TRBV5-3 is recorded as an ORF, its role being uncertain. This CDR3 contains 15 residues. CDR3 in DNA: TGTGCCAGCAGCTTTAGCGGGGGGTCTTACAATGAGCAGTTCTTC. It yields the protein CASSFSGGSYNEQFF.

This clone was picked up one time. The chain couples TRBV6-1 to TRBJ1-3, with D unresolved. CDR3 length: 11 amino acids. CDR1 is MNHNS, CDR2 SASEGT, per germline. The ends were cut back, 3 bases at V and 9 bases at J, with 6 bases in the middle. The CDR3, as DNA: TGTGCCAGCAGTGAGGTAGCCACCATATATTTT. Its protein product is CASSEVATIYF.

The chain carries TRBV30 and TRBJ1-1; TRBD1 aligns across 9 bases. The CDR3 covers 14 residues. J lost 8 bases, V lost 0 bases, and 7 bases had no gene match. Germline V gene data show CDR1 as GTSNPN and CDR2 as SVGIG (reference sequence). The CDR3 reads CAWSVGTGSSEAFF. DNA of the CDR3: TGTGCCTGGAGTGTAGGGACAGGGAGCAGCGAAGCTTTCTTT.

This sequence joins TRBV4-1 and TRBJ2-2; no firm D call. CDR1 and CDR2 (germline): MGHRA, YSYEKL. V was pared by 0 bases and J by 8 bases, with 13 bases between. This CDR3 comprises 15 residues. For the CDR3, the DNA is TGCGCCAGCAGCCAAGATATGGGCCGGCGGGGGGAGCTGTTTTTT. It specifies CASSQDMGRRGELFF.

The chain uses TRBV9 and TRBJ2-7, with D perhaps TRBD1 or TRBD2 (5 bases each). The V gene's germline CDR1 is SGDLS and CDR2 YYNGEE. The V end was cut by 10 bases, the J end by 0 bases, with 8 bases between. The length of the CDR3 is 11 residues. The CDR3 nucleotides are TGTGCCCGAGGGGCCTCCTACGAGCAGTACTTC. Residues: CARGASYEQYF. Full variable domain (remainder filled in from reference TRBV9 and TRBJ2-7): DSGVTQTPKHLITATGQRVTLRCSPRSGDLSVYWYQQSLDQGLQFLIQYYNGEERAKGNILERFSAQQFPDLHSELNLSSLELGDSALYFCARGASYEQYFGPGTRLTVT.

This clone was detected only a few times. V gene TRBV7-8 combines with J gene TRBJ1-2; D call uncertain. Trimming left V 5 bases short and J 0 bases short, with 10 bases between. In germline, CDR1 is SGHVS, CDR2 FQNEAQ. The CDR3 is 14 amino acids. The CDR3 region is CASSDRASNYGYTF. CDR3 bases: TGTGCCAGCAGCGATAGGGCGTCTAACTATGGCTACACCTTC.

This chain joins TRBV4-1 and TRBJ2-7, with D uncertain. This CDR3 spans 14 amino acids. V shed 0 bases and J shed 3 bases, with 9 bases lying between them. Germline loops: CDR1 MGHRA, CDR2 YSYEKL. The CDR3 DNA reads TGCGCCAGCAGCCAAGATCGAGGAGACTACGAGCAGTACTTC. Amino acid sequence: CASSQDRGDYEQYF.

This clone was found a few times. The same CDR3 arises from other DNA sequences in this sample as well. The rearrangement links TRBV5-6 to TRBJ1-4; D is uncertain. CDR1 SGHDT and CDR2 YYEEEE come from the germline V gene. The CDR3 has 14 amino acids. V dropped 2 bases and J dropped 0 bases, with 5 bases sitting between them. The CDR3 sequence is CASSLVATNEKLFF. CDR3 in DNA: TGTGCCAGCAGCTTAGTCGCAACTAATGAAAAACTGTTTTTT.

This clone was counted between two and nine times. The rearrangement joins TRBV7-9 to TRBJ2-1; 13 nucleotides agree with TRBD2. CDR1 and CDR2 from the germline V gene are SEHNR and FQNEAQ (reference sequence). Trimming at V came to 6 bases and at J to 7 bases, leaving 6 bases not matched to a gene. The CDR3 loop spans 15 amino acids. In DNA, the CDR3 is TGTGCCAGCAGTCGACTAGCGGGAGGCCATAATGAGCAGTTCTTC. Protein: CASSRLAGGHNEQFF. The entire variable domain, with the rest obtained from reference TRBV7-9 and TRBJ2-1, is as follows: DTGVSQNPRHKITKRGQNVTFRCDPISEHNRLYWYRQTLGQGPEFLTYFQNEAQLEKSRLLSDRFSAERPKGSFSTLEIQRTEQGDSAMYLCASSRLAGGHNEQFFGPGTRLTVL.

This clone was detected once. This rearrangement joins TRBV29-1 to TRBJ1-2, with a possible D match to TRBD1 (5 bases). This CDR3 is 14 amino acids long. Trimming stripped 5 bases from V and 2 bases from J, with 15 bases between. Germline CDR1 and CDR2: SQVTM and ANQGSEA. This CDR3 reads CSVWTGEGNYGYTF. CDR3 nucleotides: TGCAGCGTTTGGACGGGGGAAGGGAACTATGGCTACACCTTC.

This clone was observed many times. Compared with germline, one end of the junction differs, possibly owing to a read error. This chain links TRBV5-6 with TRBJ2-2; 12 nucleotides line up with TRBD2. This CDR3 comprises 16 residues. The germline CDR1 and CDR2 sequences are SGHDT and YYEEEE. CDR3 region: CASTLGLAGNTGELFF. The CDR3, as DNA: TGTGCCAGCACCTTGGGACTAGCGGGGAACACCGGGGAGCTGTTTTTT.

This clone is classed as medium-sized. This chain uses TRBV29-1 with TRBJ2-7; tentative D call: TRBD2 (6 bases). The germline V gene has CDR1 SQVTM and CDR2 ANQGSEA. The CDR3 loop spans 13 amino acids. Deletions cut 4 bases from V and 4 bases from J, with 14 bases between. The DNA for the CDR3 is TGCAGCGTTGGTCTTAGCGGTTCTTACGAGCAGTACTTC. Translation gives CSVGLSGSYEQYF.

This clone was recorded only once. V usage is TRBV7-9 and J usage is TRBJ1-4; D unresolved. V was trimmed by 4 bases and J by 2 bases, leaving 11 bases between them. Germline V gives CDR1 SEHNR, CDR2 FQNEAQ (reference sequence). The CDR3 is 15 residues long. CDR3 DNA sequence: TGTGCCAGCAGCTGGGTAGAGGCTACTAATGAAAAACTGTTTTTT. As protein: CASSWVEATNEKLFF. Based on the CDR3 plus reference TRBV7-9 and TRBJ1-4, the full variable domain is DTGVSQNPRHKITKRGQNVTFRCDPISEHNRLYWYRQTLGQGPEFLTYFQNEAQLEKSRLLSDRFSAERPKGSFSTLEIQRTEQGDSAMYLCASSWVEATNEKLFFGSGTQLSVL.

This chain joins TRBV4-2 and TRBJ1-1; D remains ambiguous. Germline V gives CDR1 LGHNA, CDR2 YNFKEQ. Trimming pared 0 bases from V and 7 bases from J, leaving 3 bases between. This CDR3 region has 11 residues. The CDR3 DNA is TGTGCCAGCAGCCAAGATTTTGAAGCTTTCTTT. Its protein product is CASSQDFEAFF.

The CDR3 here is CASRGTSGGKNEQFF. The CDR3 nucleotides are TGTGCCAGCAGGGGGACTAGCGGGGGGAAGAATGAGCAGTTCTTC. The genes are TRBV13 and TRBJ2-1; 15 nucleotides match TRBD2. CDR1 and CDR2 (germline): PRHDT, FYEKMQ (reference sequence). The CDR3 sequence is 15 residues long. The V gene end was trimmed by 6 bases and the J gene end by 7 bases; junction bases not matched to a gene: 4.

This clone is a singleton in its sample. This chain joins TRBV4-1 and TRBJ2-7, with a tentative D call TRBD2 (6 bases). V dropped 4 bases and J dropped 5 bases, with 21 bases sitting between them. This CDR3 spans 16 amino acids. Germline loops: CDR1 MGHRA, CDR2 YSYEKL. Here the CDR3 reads CASSPREAGPRDEQYF. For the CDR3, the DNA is TGCGCCAGCAGCCCCAGGGAGGCCGGCCCCAGGGACGAGCAGTACTTC.

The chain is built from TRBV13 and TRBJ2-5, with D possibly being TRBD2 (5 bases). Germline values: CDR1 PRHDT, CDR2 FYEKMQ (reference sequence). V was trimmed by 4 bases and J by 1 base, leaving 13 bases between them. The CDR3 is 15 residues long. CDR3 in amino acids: CASSSPAELQETQYF. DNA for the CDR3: TGTGCCAGCAGCTCCCCAGCGGAACTCCAAGAGACCCAGTACTTC.

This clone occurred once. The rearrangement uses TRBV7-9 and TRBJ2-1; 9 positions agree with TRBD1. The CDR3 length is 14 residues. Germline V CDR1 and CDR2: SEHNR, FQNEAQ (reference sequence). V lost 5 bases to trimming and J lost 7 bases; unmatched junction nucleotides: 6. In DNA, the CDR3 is TGTGCCAGCAGCCCTCGGACAGGGGAAAATGAGCAGTTCTTC. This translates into CASSPRTGENEQFF.

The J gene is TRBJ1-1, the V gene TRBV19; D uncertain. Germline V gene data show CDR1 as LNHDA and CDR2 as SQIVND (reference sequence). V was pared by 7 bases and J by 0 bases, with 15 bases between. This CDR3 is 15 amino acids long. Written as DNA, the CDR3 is TGTGCCAGTACCCTAGGAAGGATTATGAACACTGAAGCTTTCTTT. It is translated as CASTLGRIMNTEAFF.

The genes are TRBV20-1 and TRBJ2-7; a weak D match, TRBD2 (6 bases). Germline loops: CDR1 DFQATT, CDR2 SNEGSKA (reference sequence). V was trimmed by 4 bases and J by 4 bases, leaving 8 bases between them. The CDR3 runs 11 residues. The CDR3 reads CSAKDYYEQYF. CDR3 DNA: TGCAGTGCTAAGGACTATTACGAGCAGTACTTC.